The present T cell receptor (beta chain) was sequenced within a study of immune cell composition in non-small cell lung cancer. About this clone itself: Antigen unknown.

Study-level results: Dominant in vivo tumour-associated clones were not shown to share tumour-reactive sequences. Top 10 clone scores and clonality were higher in squamous than adenocarcinoma. Clones >0.5% enriched in tumour were rarer in adenocarcinoma (around 35%) than squamous (about 80%).

Frozen unsorted single-cell suspensions supplied the genomic DNA. Clones were sequenced by immunoSEQ multiplex PCR, and TCRdb holds only the in-frame ones, with some missing. This sample yields over 6,000 clones, of which about 73% are seen a single time; over 9.5% belongs to the top ten. The sample comprised lung tumor tissue. This clonotype was obtained from a human donor with non-small cell lung cancer.

CDR3 region: CASSLDLQRNTEAFF. In DNA form, the CDR3 reads TGTGCCAGCAGCTTAGACCTACAGCGGAACACTGAAGCTTTCTTT. The rearrangement links TRBV7-6 to TRBJ1-1; D call uncertain. V shed 1 base and J shed 1 base, with 10 bases lying between them. Germline assignment: CDR1 SGHVS and CDR2 FNYEAQ. The CDR3 contains 15 residues.